The entry below gives a single TCR beta chain sequence along with its context. The data are from a study of blood T cell repertoires in COVID-19. The germline CDR1 and CDR2 sequences are SNHLY and FYNNEI. V was cut by 2 bases and J by 5 bases, with 11 bases left in between. CDR3 size: 14 residues. Per the authors' pipeline: Reference gene primers were amplified, and this amplification served to estimate nucleated cell counts. Here immunoSEQ multiplex PCR was the method, and the copy in TCRdb shows in-frame clones only, minus some. D and trimming were read from the DNA, whereas the V and J calls and clone size are those reported in that table. The sample lists roughly 120,000 clones, 75% to 90% occurring once.

This chain links TRBV2 with TRBJ2-3, with D maybe TRBD2 (5 bases). The receptor was derived from a man in his 70s with acute or convalescent COVID-19. Source material: peripheral blood. CDR3 bases: TGTGCCAGCAGTGAACAGATGAGGGAAGATACGCAGTATTTT. The encoded protein is CASSEQMREDTQYF.